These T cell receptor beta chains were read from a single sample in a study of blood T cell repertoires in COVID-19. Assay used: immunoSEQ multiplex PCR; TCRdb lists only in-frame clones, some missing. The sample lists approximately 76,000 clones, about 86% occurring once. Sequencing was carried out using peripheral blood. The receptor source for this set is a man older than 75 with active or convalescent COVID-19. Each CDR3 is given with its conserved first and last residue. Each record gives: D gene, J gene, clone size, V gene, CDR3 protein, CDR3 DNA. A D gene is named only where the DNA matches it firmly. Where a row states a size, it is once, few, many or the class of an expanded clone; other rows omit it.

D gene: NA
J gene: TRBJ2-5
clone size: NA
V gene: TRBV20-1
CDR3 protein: CSASQAGGIETQYF
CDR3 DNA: TGCAGTGCTAGTCAAGCGGGTGGGATAGAGACCCAGTACTTC

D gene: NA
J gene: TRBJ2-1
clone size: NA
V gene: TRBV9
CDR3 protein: CASSVGSGEYNEQFF
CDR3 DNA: TGTGCCAGCAGCGTAGGATCGGGGGAGTACAATGAGCAGTTCTTC

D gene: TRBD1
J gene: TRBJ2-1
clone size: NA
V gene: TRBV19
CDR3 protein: CASSVQGASYNEQFF
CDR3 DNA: TGTGCCAGTAGTGTACAGGGGGCTTCCTACAATGAGCAGTTCTTC

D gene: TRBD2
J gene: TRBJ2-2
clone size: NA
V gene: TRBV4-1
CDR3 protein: CASSPPGAGGPNTGELFF
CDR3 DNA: TGCGCCAGCAGCCCCCCTGGCGCGGGGGGACCGAACACCGGGGAGCTGTTTTTT

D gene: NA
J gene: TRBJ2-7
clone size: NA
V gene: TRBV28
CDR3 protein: CASTLGQAAHEQYF
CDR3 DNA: TGTGCCAGCACCCTCGGCCAGGCAGCCCACGAGCAGTACTTC

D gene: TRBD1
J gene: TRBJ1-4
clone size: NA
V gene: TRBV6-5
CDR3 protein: CASSIGGGLEKLFF
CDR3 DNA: TGTGCCAGCAGTATCGGAGGGGGCCTCGAAAAACTGTTTTTT

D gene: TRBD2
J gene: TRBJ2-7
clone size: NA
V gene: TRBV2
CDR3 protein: CASRVAGAEQYF
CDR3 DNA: TGTGCCAGCAGAGTAGCGGGAGCCGAGCAGTACTTC

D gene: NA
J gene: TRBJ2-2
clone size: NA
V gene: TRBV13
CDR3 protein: CASSLGRGAGTGELFF
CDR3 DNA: TGTGCCAGCAGCTTAGGCAGAGGAGCTGGCACCGGGGAGCTGTTTTTT

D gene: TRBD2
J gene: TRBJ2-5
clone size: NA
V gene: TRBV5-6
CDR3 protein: CASSRTSGTETQYF
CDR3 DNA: TGTGCCAGCAGCCGTACTAGCGGGACGGAGACCCAGTACTTC

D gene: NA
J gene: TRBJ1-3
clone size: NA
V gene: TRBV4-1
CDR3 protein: CASSPGWGGAGNTIYF
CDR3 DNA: TGCGCCAGCAGCCCAGGGTGGGGGGGAGCTGGAAACACCATATATTTT

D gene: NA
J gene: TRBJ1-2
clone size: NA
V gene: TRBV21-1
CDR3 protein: CASSDGRGVVYGYTF
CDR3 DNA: TGTGCCAGCAGCGATGGTCGGGGGGTAGTCTATGGCTACACCTTC

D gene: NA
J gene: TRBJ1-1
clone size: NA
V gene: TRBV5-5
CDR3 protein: CASSLGEDTEAFF
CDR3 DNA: TGTGCCAGCAGCCTCGGGGAGGACACTGAAGCTTTCTTT

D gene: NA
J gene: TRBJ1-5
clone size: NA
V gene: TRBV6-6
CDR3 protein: CASSSTANQPQHF
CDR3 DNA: TGTGCCAGCAGTTCCACAGCTAATCAGCCCCAGCATTTT

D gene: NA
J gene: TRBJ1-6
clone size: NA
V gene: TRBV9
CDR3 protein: CASSVRGGGSPLHF
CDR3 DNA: TGTGCCAGCAGCGTAAGGGGAGGCGGTTCACCCCTCCACTTT

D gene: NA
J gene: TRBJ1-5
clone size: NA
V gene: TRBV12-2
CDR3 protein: CASRLAQGHQPQHF
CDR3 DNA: TGTGCAAGTCGCTTAGCTCAGGGCCATCAGCCCCAGCATTTT

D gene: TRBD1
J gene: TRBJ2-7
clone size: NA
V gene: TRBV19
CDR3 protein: CASSRDRAYEQYF
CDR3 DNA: TGTGCCAGTAGCCGGGACAGAGCCTACGAGCAGTACTTC

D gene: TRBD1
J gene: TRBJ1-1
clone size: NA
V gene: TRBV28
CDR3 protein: CASSIYSRQGNTEAFF
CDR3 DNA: TGTGCCAGCAGTATCTATTCCAGACAGGGGAACACTGAAGCTTTCTTT

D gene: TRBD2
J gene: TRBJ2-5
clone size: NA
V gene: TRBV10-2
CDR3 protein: CASNGALAGQETQYF
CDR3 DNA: TGCGCCAGCAATGGAGCCCTAGCGGGTCAAGAGACCCAGTACTTC

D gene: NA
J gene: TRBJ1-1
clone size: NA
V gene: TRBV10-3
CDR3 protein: CAISESIRTEAFF
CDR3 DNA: TGTGCCATCAGTGAGTCAATCCGGACTGAAGCTTTCTTT

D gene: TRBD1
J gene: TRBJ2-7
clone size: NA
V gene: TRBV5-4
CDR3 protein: CASRIYGTGGGTTNFYEQYF
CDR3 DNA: TGTGCCAGCAGGATCTATGGGACAGGGGGCGGTACCACAAATTTCTACGAGCAGTACTTC

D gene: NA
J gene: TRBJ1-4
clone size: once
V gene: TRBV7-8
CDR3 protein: CASSLPREGGKLFF
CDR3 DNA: TGTGCCAGCAGCTTACCGAGGGAAGGGGGAAAACTGTTTTTT

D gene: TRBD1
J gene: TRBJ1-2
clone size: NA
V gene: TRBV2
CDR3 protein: CASLRDRNLYGYTF
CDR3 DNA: TGTGCCAGCCTACGGGACAGGAACCTCTATGGCTACACCTTC

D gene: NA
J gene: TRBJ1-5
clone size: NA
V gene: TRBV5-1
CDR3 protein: CASTQAGNHSNQPQHF
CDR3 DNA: TGCGCCAGCACTCAGGCGGGGAACCATAGCAATCAGCCCCAGCATTTT

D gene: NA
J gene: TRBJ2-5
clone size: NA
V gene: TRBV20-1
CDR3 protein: CSARTQETQYF
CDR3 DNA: TGCAGTGCAAGGACACAAGAGACCCAGTACTTC

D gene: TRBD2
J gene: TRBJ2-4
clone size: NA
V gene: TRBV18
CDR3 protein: CASSPLPPHSLAGGPSDRNIQYF
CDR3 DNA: TGTGCCAGCTCACCACTTCCGCCTCATTCACTAGCGGGAGGGCCCTCTGATAGGAACATTCAGTACTTC

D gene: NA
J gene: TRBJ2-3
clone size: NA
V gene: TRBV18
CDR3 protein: CASSPASPDTQYF
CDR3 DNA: TGTGCCAGCTCACCGGCTAGCCCAGATACGCAGTATTTT

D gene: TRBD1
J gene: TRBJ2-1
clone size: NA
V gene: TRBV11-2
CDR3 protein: CASSSDGQGADEQFF
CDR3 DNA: TGTGCCAGCAGCTCGGACGGACAGGGGGCCGATGAGCAGTTCTTC

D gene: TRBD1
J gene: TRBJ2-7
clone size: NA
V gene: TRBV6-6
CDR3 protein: CASSYCTGQGYCEQYF
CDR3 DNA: TGTGCCAGCAGTTACTGTACGGGACAGGGGTACTGCGAGCAGTACTTC

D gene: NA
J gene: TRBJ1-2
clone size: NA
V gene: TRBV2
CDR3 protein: CASSEQGQSYGYTF
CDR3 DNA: TGTGCCAGCAGTGAACAGGGGCAGAGCTATGGCTACACCTTC

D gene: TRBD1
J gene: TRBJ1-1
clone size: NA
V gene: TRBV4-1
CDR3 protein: CASSQGRGPLDTEAFF
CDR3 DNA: TGCGCCAGCAGCCAAGGCAGGGGGCCCTTGGACACTGAAGCTTTCTTT

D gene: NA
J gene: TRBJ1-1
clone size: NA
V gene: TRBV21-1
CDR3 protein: CASSFWVDTIRTEAFF
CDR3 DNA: TGTGCCAGCAGCTTTTGGGTAGACACAATTCGCACTGAAGCTTTCTTT

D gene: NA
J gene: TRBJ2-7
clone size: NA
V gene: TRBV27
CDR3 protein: CASSSQGGLEYF
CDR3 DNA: TGTGCCAGCAGTTCACAGGGGGGGTTGGAGTACTTC

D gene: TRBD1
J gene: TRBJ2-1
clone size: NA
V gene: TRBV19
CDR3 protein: CASSIGQGDRGYNEQFF
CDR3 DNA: TGTGCCAGTAGTATAGGTCAGGGGGACAGGGGCTACAATGAGCAGTTCTTC

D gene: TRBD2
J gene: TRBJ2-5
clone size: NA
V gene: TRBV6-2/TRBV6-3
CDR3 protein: CASSQLAGGPGEETQYF
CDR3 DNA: TGTGCCAGCAGTCAACTAGCGGGAGGGCCTGGAGAAGAGACCCAGTACTTC

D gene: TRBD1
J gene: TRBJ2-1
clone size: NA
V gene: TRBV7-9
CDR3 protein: CASSFWTGYDEQFF
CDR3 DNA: TGTGCCAGCAGCTTCTGGACAGGGTATGATGAGCAGTTCTTC

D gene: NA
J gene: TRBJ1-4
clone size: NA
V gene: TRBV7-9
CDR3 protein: CASSLGGDTNEKLFF
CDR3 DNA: TGTGCCAGCAGCTTAGGGGGGGACACTAATGAAAAACTGTTTTTT

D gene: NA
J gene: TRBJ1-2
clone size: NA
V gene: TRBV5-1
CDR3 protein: CASSLESGAYGYTF
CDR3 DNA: TGCGCCAGCAGCTTGGAGTCAGGCGCCTATGGCTACACCTTC

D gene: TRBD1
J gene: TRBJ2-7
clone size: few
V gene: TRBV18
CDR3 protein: CASSPRQGVTYEQYF
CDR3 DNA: TGTGCCAGCTCACCAAGACAGGGAGTCACCTACGAGCAGTACTTC

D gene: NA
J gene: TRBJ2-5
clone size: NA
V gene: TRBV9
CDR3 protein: CASSAKETQYF
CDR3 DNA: TGTGCCAGCAGCGCAAAAGAGACCCAGTACTTC

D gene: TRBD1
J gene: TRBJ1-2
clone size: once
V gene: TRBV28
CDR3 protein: CATTGALSYGYTF
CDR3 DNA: TGTGCCACCACAGGGGCGCTATCCTATGGCTACACCTTC

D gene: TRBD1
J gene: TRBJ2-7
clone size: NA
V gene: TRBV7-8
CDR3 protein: CASSDRDRGTYEQYF
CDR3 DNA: TGTGCCAGCAGCGACCGGGACAGGGGAACCTACGAGCAGTACTTC